The next 22 T cell receptor beta chains were all read from a single sample in a study of shared clonotypes between healthy human individuals. Assay: immunoSEQ multiplex PCR; the TCRdb copy retains only in-frame clones and omits some. The sample yields about 2.1 million clones, around 93% seen once. CD8 cells regarded as naive lacked CD45RO, were positively chosen for CCR7, and omitted terminally differentiated effector memory CD45RA+ cells. The specimen sequenced was naive CD8+ T cells from PBMCs. The origin of the receptors is a man aged 18 to 29 in good health. Some clones in this sample may be carry-over from other donors' samples.

V usage is TRBV27 and J usage is TRBJ2-3; D ambiguous. The CDR3 totals 11 residues. The V gene lost 4 bases and the J gene lost 9 bases, with 8 bases spanning the gap. Germline V gene data show CDR1 as MNHEY and CDR2 as SMNVEV (reference sequence). The CDR3 DNA follows: TGTGCCAGCAGTTCCAGCTTCACGCAGTATTTT. Its translation is CASSSSFTQYF.

The rearrangement joins TRBV29-1 to TRBJ1-1; no firm D call. The V end lost 5 bases, the J end lost 0 bases, and 10 bases lay between the germline ends. Germline lookup yields CDR1 SQVTM and CDR2 ANQGSEA. The CDR3 length is 13 residues. DNA of the CDR3: TGCAGCGTTCGCAACAGAATGAACACTGAAGCTTTCTTT. Its translation: CSVRNRMNTEAFF.

This clone was seen once. The rearrangement joins TRBV11-3 to TRBJ2-7, with D perhaps TRBD1 (5 bases). Trimming pared 1 base from V and 3 bases from J, leaving 13 bases between. The germline V gene has CDR1 SGHNT and CDR2 YENEEA. This CDR3 has 15 residues. CDR3 sequence (DNA): TGTGCCAGCAGCTTAGGTCCAGGGATCGTCTACGAGCAGTACTTC. This codes for CASSLGPGIVYEQYF.

CDR3 in amino acids: CASSAARRGTYNEQFF. CDR3 coding DNA: TGTGCCAGCAGTGCCGCACGCAGGGGAACCTACAATGAGCAGTTCTTC. This chain links TRBV2 with TRBJ2-1; a possible D gene is TRBD1 (6 bases). CDR3 size: 16 residues. Trimming removed 4 bases at V and 2 bases at J, with 15 bases between. CDR1 SNHLY and CDR2 FYNNEI come from the germline V gene.

The CDR3: CASSLRDTRNTIYF. The CDR3 DNA reads TGTGCCAGCAGCTTACGGGACACCAGAAACACCATATATTTT. The V call is TRBV7-9, the J call TRBJ1-3; perhaps TRBD1 as D (6 bases). This CDR3 contains 14 residues. Per the germline V gene, CDR1 is SEHNR and CDR2 is FQNEAQ (reference sequence). The V end lost 2 bases, the J end lost 5 bases, and 10 bases lay between the germline ends.

The V gene is TRBV27, the J gene TRBJ2-4; 11 positions match TRBD2. CDR3 length equals 20 residues. The germline V gene has CDR1 MNHEY and CDR2 SMNVEV (reference sequence). The ends lost 9 bases at V and 7 bases at J; junction bases unmatched: 26. The CDR3 is CARKNGRTLAGEGTGNIQYF. As DNA, the CDR3 is TGTGCCAGAAAAAACGGACGCACACTAGCGGGAGAAGGGACGGGGAACATTCAGTACTTC.

V usage is TRBV25-1 and J usage is TRBJ1-1; tentative D call: TRBD1 (5 bases). The CDR3 is made up of 15 amino acids. Germline V gene lookup returns CDR1 MGHDK and CDR2 SYGVNS. Trimming stripped 7 bases from V and 5 bases from J, with 20 bases between. CDR3: CASIPVGLGETEAFF. The DNA for the CDR3 is TGTGCCAGCATCCCCGTGGGCTTAGGGGAAACTGAAGCTTTCTTT.

This clone appeared once. The chain recombines TRBV30 with TRBJ2-2, with D hard to call. The CDR3 runs to 12 residues. Germline assignment: CDR1 GTSNPN and CDR2 SVGIG (reference sequence). V shed 0 bases and J shed 6 bases, with 5 bases lying between them. The CDR3 region is CAWSVGPGELFF. In DNA form, the CDR3 reads TGTGCCTGGAGTGTAGGCCCCGGGGAGCTGTTTTTT.

The chain employs TRBV7-9 and TRBJ2-1, with TRBD1 identical over 8 bases. Germline CDR1 is SEHNR and CDR2 is FQNEAQ (reference sequence). The CDR3 sequence is 14 residues long. The V gene end was trimmed by 5 bases and the J gene end by 6 bases; junction bases not matched to a gene: 6. CDR3 bases: TGTGCCAGCAGCCCTGGACAGGGAAGCAATGAGCAGTTCTTC. Translated: CASSPGQGSNEQFF. Drawing the rest from reference TRBV7-9 and TRBJ2-1, the complete variable domain is DTGVSQNPRHKITKRGQNVTFRCDPISEHNRLYWYRQTLGQGPEFLTYFQNEAQLEKSRLLSDRFSAERPKGSFSTLEIQRTEQGDSAMYLCASSPGQGSNEQFFGPGTRLTVL.

As to this clone: Because the CDR3 is missing its conserved closing phenylalanine or tryptophan, this is likely a read error. The limits of the CDR3 on the DNA are not certain, so only TCRdb's listed CDR3 is given. V is TRBV18 and J is TRBJ2-7; TRBD1, the D gene given by the table, was not confirmed from the DNA. Inclusive of both ends, the CDR3 amounts to 9 amino acids. Per germline, CDR1 KGHSH and CDR2 LQKENI. The chain's CDR3 is CASSLGAAL.

The chain carries TRBV6-4 and TRBJ2-7; possible D gene TRBD2, 6 bases. The ends were cut back, 6 bases at V and 4 bases at J, with 16 bases in the middle. The CDR3 consists of 14 residues. CDR1 and CDR2 (germline): MRHNA, SNTAGT. CDR3 bases: TGTGCCAGCAGCCCGGGAGTCGGGGATTACGAGCAGTACTTC. Translating it yields CASSPGVGDYEQYF.

The rearrangement joins TRBV7-6 to TRBJ2-3; TRBD2 matches 9 bases. Germline loops: CDR1 SGHVS, CDR2 FNYEAQ. The CDR3 covers 16 residues. The J segment lost 0 bases and the V segment lost 5 bases, leaving 6 bases of the junction unmatched. The CDR3 DNA reads as TGTGCCAGCAGCAAGACTAGCGGAGCTAGCACAGATACGCAGTATTTT. Its protein is CASSKTSGASTDTQYF. The complete variable domain, with remaining parts taken from reference TRBV7-6 and TRBJ2-3, reads GAGVSQSPRYKVTKRGQDVALRCDPISGHVSLYWYRQALGQGPEFLTYFNYEAQQDKSGLPNDRFSAERPEGSISTLTIQRTEQRDSAMYRCASSKTSGASTDTQYFGPGTRLTVL.

This chain uses TRBV29-1 with TRBJ2-1; D remains ambiguous. The CDR3 is 14 amino acids. CDR1 is SQVTM, CDR2 ANQGSEA, per germline. Trimming removed 5 bases from V and 5 bases from J, with 16 bases in between. The CDR3 DNA reads TGCAGCGTTCTCAGGTTATCTACCCACAATGAGCAGTTCTTC. Translation: CSVLRLSTHNEQFF.

The chain joins TRBV11-2 to TRBJ2-7; D possibly uses TRBD1 or TRBD2 (5 bases each). In germline, CDR1 is SGHAT, CDR2 FQNNGV. The CDR3 totals 15 residues. Trimming took 0 bases from V and 2 from J, leaving 11 bases between them. The CDR3, as DNA: TGTGCCAGCAGCTTAGAGATAAGGGGACCCTACGAGCAGTACTTC. This translates into CASSLEIRGPYEQYF.

V and J are TRBV7-9 and TRBJ2-7, with D maybe TRBD2 (5 bases). CDR1 is SEHNR, CDR2 FQNEAQ, per germline (reference sequence). CDR3 size: 15 residues. The V end was cut by 6 bases, the J end by 0 bases, with 15 bases between. The CDR3 region has the DNA TGTGCCAGCAGTCCCGCGACGGGGAGCTCCTACGAGCAGTACTTC. Translated: CASSPATGSSYEQYF.

The chain links TRBV10-3 to TRBJ2-7; D perhaps matches TRBD1 (5 bases). V lost 1 base, J lost 5 bases, and 9 bases lay in between. The germline V gene encodes CDR1 ENHRY and CDR2 SYGVKD. This CDR3 contains 13 residues. The CDR3 DNA reads as TGTGCCATCAGTGAGTTCAGGGCCCACGAGCAGTACTTC. This encodes CAISEFRAHEQYF.

V is TRBV7-9 and J is TRBJ1-5, with a tentative D call TRBD1 (6 bases). This CDR3 is 16 amino acids long. V lost 4 bases and J lost 3, with 16 bases in between. Germline V gene sequence: CDR1 SEHNR, CDR2 FQNEAQ (reference sequence). CDR3 nucleotides: TGTGCCAGCAGCTCGACAGGACGGGGCCTCAATCAGCCCCAGCATTTT. Its translation is CASSSTGRGLNQPQHF.

This chain connects TRBV6-5 to TRBJ2-7; a possible D gene is TRBD2 (5 bases). This CDR3 contains 14 residues. Per the germline V gene, CDR1 is MNHEY and CDR2 is SVGAGI. V lost 4 bases, J lost 2 bases, and 12 bases lay in between. The CDR3 spells CASSSWTGTYEQYF. CDR3 sequence (DNA): TGTGCCAGCAGTTCCTGGACTGGAACCTACGAGCAGTACTTC.

The table lists this clone with a few counts. Other nucleotide sequences in the sample specify the same CDR3. The chain links TRBV27 to TRBJ2-7; D not certain. The V and J ends lost 3 bases and 0 bases respectively, with 6 bases between them. Germline V CDR1 and CDR2: MNHEY, SMNVEV (reference sequence). The CDR3 runs to 13 residues. The CDR3 bases are TGTGCCAGCAGTTTCCGGGCCTCCTACGAGCAGTACTTC. Its translation: CASSFRASYEQYF.

The V call is TRBV2, the J call TRBJ1-1; D is uncertain. CDR1 and CDR2 from the germline V gene are SNHLY and FYNNEI. The CDR3 is 14 amino acids. V lost 3 bases, J lost 2 bases, and 10 bases lay in between. The CDR3 protein is CASSDRTGNTEAFF. In DNA, the CDR3 is TGTGCCAGCAGTGACCGGACGGGAAACACTGAAGCTTTCTTT.

V gene TRBV4-1 combines with J gene TRBJ2-7; a possible D gene is TRBD2 (5 bases). CDR3 length: 15 residues. Germline V lookup: CDR1 MGHRA, CDR2 YSYEKL. V was trimmed by 0 bases and J by 1 base, leaving 10 bases between them. DNA of the CDR3: TGCGCCAGCAGCCAAGAGTCTAGCCGGTCCTACGAGCAGTACTTC. Amino acid sequence: CASSQESSRSYEQYF.

The rearrangement joins TRBV11-2 to TRBJ2-7; D is possibly TRBD2 (5 bases). Germline lookup yields CDR1 SGHAT and CDR2 FQNNGV. The CDR3 is 13 amino acids. Trimming cost V 0 bases and J 7 bases, with 10 bases left between them. CDR3 sequence reads: CASSLERTGEQYF. CDR3 sequence (DNA): TGTGCCAGCAGCTTAGAGCGGACTGGGGAGCAGTACTTC. The whole variable domain, filled in from reference TRBV11-2 and TRBJ2-7, reads EAGVAQSPRYKIIEKRQSVAFWCNPISGHATLYWYQQILGQGPKLLIQFQNNGVVDDSQLPKDRFSAERLKGVDSTLKIQPAKLEDSAVYLCASSLERTGEQYFGPGTRLTVT.